The next 29 T cell receptor beta chains were all read from a single sample in a study of vaccination effects on CD4 cells after COVID-19. ViraFEST assay sequencing came after antigen-specific CD4+ T cells were expanded with viral peptide pools. After less than 11 days in culture, the CD4+ T cells were isolated. Vaccination of participants consisted of two doses of either the BNT162b2 or mRNA-1273 vaccine. Generated by immunoSEQ multiplex PCR, the TCRdb table keeps only in-frame clones and is missing some. The sample yields around 16,000 clones, about two thirds seen once. No antigen has been assigned to these receptors. The sample was CD4+ T cells from PBMCs cultured with SARS-CoV-2 spike peptides, taken after COVID-19 vaccination. All receptors come from a human donor who received a COVID-19 vaccine.

This chain links TRBV5-1 with TRBJ2-7; D unresolved. V dropped 0 bases and J dropped 1 base, with 11 bases sitting between them. The CDR3 sequence is 15 residues long. Germline loops: CDR1 SGHRS, CDR2 YFSETQ. CDR3 sequence: CASSLGDTASYEQYF. For the CDR3, the DNA is TGCGCCAGCAGCTTGGGGGATACGGCTTCCTACGAGCAGTACTTC.

The rearrangement joins TRBV5-6 to TRBJ2-5; 7 nucleotides match TRBD1. This CDR3 has 15 residues. Germline CDR1 and CDR2: SGHDT and YYEEEE. V was clipped by 4 bases and J by 0 bases; unmatched bases: 6. CDR3 in amino acids: CASSPLDRDQETQYF. The CDR3, as DNA: TGTGCCAGCAGCCCCTTAGACAGGGACCAAGAGACCCAGTACTTC.

This sequence joins TRBV30 and TRBJ1-3, with unresolved D. Trimming removed 1 base at V and 5 bases at J, with 12 bases between. CDR3 size: 14 residues. CDR1 and CDR2 from the germline V gene are GTSNPN and SVGIG (reference sequence). CDR3 in DNA: TGTGCCTGGAGTGCGGGGATCAGAAGAAACACCATATATTTT. Translating it yields CAWSAGIRRNTIYF.

The rearrangement links TRBV19 to TRBJ1-5, with D uncertain. CDR1 is LNHDA and CDR2 is SQIVND in the germline V gene (reference sequence). Trimming removed 4 bases from V and 7 bases from J, with 8 bases in between. This CDR3 contains 12 residues. CDR3 sequence: CASSRLGQPQHF. The DNA of the CDR3 is TGTGCCAGTAGTAGACTAGGACAGCCCCAGCATTTT.

This clone turned up a few times. The rearrangement links TRBV6-6 to TRBJ1-3, with D maybe TRBD1 (5 bases). CDR3 length: 14 residues. Trimming shortened V by 5 bases and J by 0 bases, and 8 bases separated the two germline ends. Germline CDR1 MNHNY, CDR2 SVGAGI (reference sequence). The CDR3 DNA follows: TGTGCCAGCAGTGGGACGACCTCTGGAAACACCATATATTTT. Translation: CASSGTTSGNTIYF.

The chain combines TRBV3-1 (or the pseudogene TRBV3-2) with TRBJ1-2, with D hard to call. Germline-derived CDR1 and CDR2 are LGHDT and YNNKEL (reference sequence). V lost 3 bases to trimming and J lost 8 bases, with 10 bases between them. The CDR3 has 12 residues. The CDR3 sequence: CASSQEERGYTF. The CDR3 coding sequence is TGTGCCAGCAGCCAGGAAGAGAGGGGCTACACCTTC.

The chain combines TRBV7-2 with TRBJ1-2; unclear D gene. This CDR3 is 14 amino acids long. V lost 1 base to trimming and J lost 4 bases, with 10 bases between them. Germline CDR1 reads SGHTA; CDR2 reads FQGNSA. CDR3 region: CASSLVADPYGYTF. In nucleotides, the CDR3 is TGTGCCAGCAGCTTAGTAGCAGACCCCTATGGCTACACCTTC.

This chain connects TRBV19 to TRBJ1-1, with D perhaps matching TRBD1 (5 bases). CDR3 length: 16 amino acids. Germline loops: CDR1 LNHDA, CDR2 SQIVND (reference sequence). V lost 3 bases to trimming and J lost 4 bases, with 18 bases between them. Written as DNA, the CDR3 is TGTGCCAGTAGTATCACTTTAGCGGGGGTGAGCACTGAAGCTTTCTTT. This codes for CASSITLAGVSTEAFF. The full variable domain, completed using reference TRBV19 and TRBJ1-1, is DGGITQSPKYLFRKEGQNVTLSCEQNLNHDAMYWYRQDPGQGLRLIYYSQIVNDFQKGDIAEGYSVSREKKESFPLTVTSAQKNPTAFYLCASSITLAGVSTEAFFGQGTRLTVV.

This sequence joins TRBV11-2 and TRBJ2-5; D unresolved. The CDR3 spans 12 residues. Germline loops: CDR1 SGHAT, CDR2 FQNNGV. Trimming removed 5 bases at V and 2 bases at J, with 6 bases between. CDR3 in amino acids: CASSTTQETQYF. The DNA for the CDR3 is TGTGCCAGCAGCACAACACAAGAGACCCAGTACTTC.

This clone came up a few times. The chain employs TRBV4-2 and TRBJ1-1, with D uncertain. The germline CDR1 and CDR2 sequences are LGHNA and YNFKEQ. V lost 0 bases, J lost 0 bases, and 11 bases lay in between. The CDR3 is 16 amino acids. CDR3 bases: TGTGCCAGCAGCCAAGACCCACACCTGCTGAACACTGAAGCTTTCTTT. This sequence encodes CASSQDPHLLNTEAFF.

The J gene is TRBJ1-2, the V gene TRBV6-5; D not certain. Germline CDR1 is MNHEY and CDR2 is SVGAGI. The CDR3 runs 13 residues. V was trimmed by 8 bases and J by 2 bases, leaving 12 bases between them. CDR3 DNA sequence: TGTGCCAGCGGGAGGGCTGGGAACTATGGCTACACCTTC. As protein: CASGRAGNYGYTF.

This clone was detected once. The chain employs TRBV6-1 and TRBJ1-5; D not certain. The V gene's germline CDR1 is MNHNS and CDR2 SASEGT. V lost 3 bases and J 5 bases, leaving 14 bases between the germline ends. The CDR3 contains 15 residues. The CDR3 loop reads CASSDGRTIDQPQHF. CDR3 nucleotides: TGTGCCAGCAGTGACGGACGCACGATAGATCAGCCCCAGCATTTT.

This clone was observed a handful of times. The V gene is TRBV4-1, the J gene TRBJ1-6; D is uncertain. The germline V gene encodes CDR1 MGHRA and CDR2 YSYEKL. V was shortened by 0 bases and J by 14 bases, with 8 bases between the two germline ends. The CDR3 totals 12 residues. The CDR3 bases are TGCGCCAGCAGCCAAGAAAGGCGGGCCCTCCACTTT. This gives the protein CASSQERRALHF.

The table lists this clone with a few counts. The V and J genes are TRBV25-1 and TRBJ2-7; 7 positions match TRBD2. Germline values: CDR1 MGHDK, CDR2 SYGVNS. CDR3 length: 17 residues. Trimming took 2 bases from V and 0 from J; bases not matched to a gene: 10. In DNA, the CDR3 is TGTGCCAGCAGTGAAGAAAATACTAGCGTACCCTCCTACGAGCAGTACTTC. This encodes CASSEENTSVPSYEQYF.

This chain uses TRBV6-5 with TRBJ1-2, with a weak D call TRBD1 (6 bases). Deletions cut 6 bases from V and 6 bases from J, with 11 bases between. The CDR3 consists of 12 residues. Germline loops: CDR1 MNHEY, CDR2 SVGAGI. The CDR3: CASSTGQNGYTF. The CDR3 DNA follows: TGTGCCAGCAGCACGGGACAAAATGGCTACACCTTC.

The chain combines TRBV28 with TRBJ1-1; D remains unclear. The CDR3 runs to 14 residues. With 2 bases removed from V and 0 bases from J, the gap between germline ends came to 7 bases. Germline CDR1 and CDR2: MDHEN and SYDVKM. CDR3 bases: TGTGCCAGCAGTTTAACAGCTCTGAACACTGAAGCTTTCTTT. Protein: CASSLTALNTEAFF.

The chain carries TRBV5-5 and TRBJ1-4; 7 bases agree with TRBD1. The CDR3 covers 17 residues. Germline values: CDR1 SGHKS, CDR2 YYEKEE (reference sequence). V trimming: 4 bases; J trimming: 7 bases; junction bases outside the gene matches: 16. CDR3 amino acids: CASSLDTGAAAFEKLFF. In nucleotides, the CDR3 is TGTGCCAGCAGCCTTGATACAGGGGCCGCGGCGTTTGAAAAACTGTTTTTT.

The J gene is TRBJ1-1, the V gene TRBV29-1, with D tentatively TRBD1 (5 bases). Trimming pared 6 bases from V and 3 bases from J, leaving 14 bases between. Germline V gene lookup returns CDR1 SQVTM and CDR2 ANQGSEA. The CDR3 is 13 residues long. CDR3 sequence: CSVAFRGHTEAFF. In DNA form, the CDR3 reads TGCAGCGTCGCCTTCCGGGGCCACACTGAAGCTTTCTTT.

The chain employs TRBV7-9 and TRBJ2-3; 9 bases map to TRBD1. The CDR3 runs to 15 residues. Germline V gene lookup returns CDR1 SEHNR and CDR2 FQNEAQ (reference sequence). Trimming at V came to 6 bases and at J to 10 bases, leaving 14 bases not matched to a gene. This CDR3 reads CASSFTGGAVSPQYF. The CDR3 DNA reads TGTGCCAGCAGTTTTACAGGGGGCGCGGTTAGTCCGCAGTATTTT.

The rearrangement uses TRBV6-5 and TRBJ1-3; 10 nucleotides line up with TRBD1. V lost 6 bases to trimming and J lost 1 base; unmatched junction nucleotides: 3. This CDR3 spans 15 amino acids. CDR1 and CDR2 from the germline V gene are MNHEY and SVGAGI. The CDR3 sequence: CASRRTGGSGNTIYF. The CDR3 DNA is TGTGCCAGCAGACGGACAGGGGGGTCTGGAAACACCATATATTTT.

V usage is TRBV11-2 and J usage is TRBJ1-1; D gene ambiguous. V lost 5 bases and J lost 1, with 23 bases in between. The CDR3 is 18 residues long. CDR1 and CDR2 (germline): SGHAT, FQNNGV. The CDR3: CASSLYARPAGRNTEAFF. The CDR3 DNA reads as TGTGCCAGCAGCCTCTATGCCCGGCCGGCAGGACGGAACACTGAAGCTTTCTTT.

This rearrangement joins TRBV27 to TRBJ1-2, with D uncertain. V lost 6 bases and J lost 5, with 16 bases in between. The CDR3 loop spans 14 amino acids. CDR1 MNHEY and CDR2 SMNVEV come from the germline V gene (reference sequence). This chain's CDR3 is CASSELDSLYGYTF. In nucleotides, the CDR3 is TGTGCCAGCAGCGAATTAGATTCACTATATGGCTACACCTTC.

This chain links TRBV6-1 with TRBJ2-4; D gene ambiguous. Per the germline V gene, CDR1 is MNHNS and CDR2 is SASEGT. The CDR3 sequence is 15 residues long. V lost 3 bases and J lost 0, with 9 bases in between. CDR3 coding DNA: TGTGCCAGCAGTGATGGTCAGCTAGCCAAAAACATTCAGTACTTC. It translates to CASSDGQLAKNIQYF.

This clone is labeled as medium-sized. The V and J genes are TRBV13 and TRBJ2-3; D perhaps matches TRBD1 (5 bases). This CDR3 has 16 amino acids. Trimming took 4 bases from V and 4 from J, leaving 18 bases between them. Germline V gene sequence: CDR1 PRHDT, CDR2 FYEKMQ (reference sequence). CDR3 coding DNA: TGTGCCAGCAGCTCCTATATGAGAGAAGGGGCAGATACGCAGTATTTT. Translating gives CASSSYMREGADTQYF.

The chain has TRBV7-9 and TRBJ1-1; tentatively, D is TRBD1 (6 bases). Trimming left V 6 bases short and J 4 bases short, with 15 bases between. Germline CDR1 reads SEHNR; CDR2 reads FQNEAQ (reference sequence). The CDR3 sequence is 14 residues long. The CDR3 is CASSQNTGITEAFF. The DNA for the CDR3 is TGTGCCAGCAGTCAAAATACAGGGATCACTGAAGCTTTCTTT.

This clone is medium-sized (0.01 to 0.1%) within its sample. V usage is TRBV5-4 and J usage is TRBJ2-1; TRBD2 matches at 7 bases. V shed 4 bases and J 1 base; nucleotides not matched to a gene: 5. This CDR3 is 15 amino acids long. Germline values: CDR1 SGHNT, CDR2 YYREEE (reference sequence). The CDR3: CASSLGGRSYNEQFF. CDR3 DNA: TGTGCCAGCAGCCTCGGCGGGAGATCCTACAATGAGCAGTTCTTC.

The chain combines TRBV10-2 with TRBJ1-1; a possible D gene is TRBD1 (5 bases). The CDR3 loop spans 15 amino acids. From germline, CDR1 is WSHSY and CDR2 SAAADI. The V gene lost 10 bases and the J gene lost 6 bases, with 24 bases spanning the gap. In nucleotides, the CDR3 is TGCGCCACCCGGCCGAGGGGTCTGGTTCTCTCTGAAGCTTTCTTT. Amino acids: CATRPRGLVLSEAFF.

V usage is TRBV28 and J usage is TRBJ1-1; unclear D gene. CDR3 length equals 14 residues. Germline V gene lookup returns CDR1 MDHEN and CDR2 SYDVKM. Trimming removed 1 base from V and 4 bases from J, with 10 bases in between. CDR3 bases: TGTGCCAGCAGTTTATCGAGGACGGGCACTGAAGCTTTCTTT. It specifies CASSLSRTGTEAFF.

The chain links TRBV11-2 to TRBJ1-3; maybe TRBD1 (6 bases). CDR3 length equals 14 residues. CDR1 and CDR2 from the germline V gene are SGHAT and FQNNGV. V lost 5 bases to trimming and J lost 11 bases, with 19 bases between them. This CDR3 is CASSTDRSGYPIYF. CDR3 DNA: TGTGCCAGCAGCACTGACAGGTCGGGGTACCCCATATATTTT. Full variable domain (missing parts from reference TRBV11-2 and TRBJ1-3): EAGVAQSPRYKIIEKRQSVAFWCNPISGHATLYWYQQILGQGPKLLIQFQNNGVVDDSQLPKDRFSAERLKGVDSTLKIQPAKLEDSAVYLCASSTDRSGYPIYFGEGSWLTVV.